A single sample is the source of the 26 T cell receptor beta chains below, sequenced in a study of control samples from healthy donors and cancer patients. Produced via immunoSEQ multiplex PCR; TCRdb's table is partial and in-frame only. The sample has 45,000 to 55,000 clones; 90% to 95% are singletons. Material for sequencing was blood. These TCRs come from a man under 40 in good health.

This clone appeared a few times. The chain couples TRBV5-6 to TRBJ2-3; D possibly corresponds to TRBD1 (5 bases). The V and J ends lost 0 bases and 0 bases respectively, with 8 bases between them. This CDR3 region has 15 residues. The germline V gene has CDR1 SGHDT and CDR2 YYEEEE. CDR3 region: CASSLGGLSTDTQYF. The CDR3 bases are TGTGCCAGCAGCTTGGGGGGCCTTAGCACAGATACGCAGTATTTT.

This clone is a singleton in its sample. V usage is TRBV5-1 and J usage is TRBJ1-6; 8 bases line up with TRBD1. J gave up 7 bases and V 4 bases, and 7 bases lay outside the gene matches. CDR3 size: 15 residues. The germline gives CDR1 SGHRS, CDR2 YFSETQ. The CDR3 region is CASSTDGQGNSPLHF. CDR3 nucleotide sequence: TGCGCCAGCAGCACCGACGGACAGGGAAATTCACCCCTCCACTTT.

The J gene is TRBJ1-3, the V gene TRBV5-5, with D unclear. CDR1 SGHKS and CDR2 YYEKEE come from the germline V gene (reference sequence). The V and J ends lost 3 bases and 0 bases respectively, with 16 bases between them. There are 17 residues in the CDR3. The chain's CDR3 is CASSSTLRHLSGNTIYF. In DNA form, the CDR3 reads TGTGCCAGCAGCTCGACATTGAGACACCTCTCTGGAAACACCATATATTTT. The variable domain in full, completed from reference TRBV5-5 and TRBJ1-3, reads DAGVTQSPTHLIKTRGQQVTLRCSPISGHKSVSWYQQVLGQGPQFIFQYYEKEERGRGNFPDRFSARQFPNYSSELNVNALLLGDSALYLCASSSTLRHLSGNTIYFGEGSWLTVV.

The chain employs TRBV28 and TRBJ1-4; TRBD1 agrees at 12 bases. The CDR3 sequence is 15 residues long. J lost 11 bases, V lost 5 bases, and 9 bases had no gene match. From germline, CDR1 is MDHEN and CDR2 SYDVKM. CDR3 protein: CASSLRDRGQGKLFF. The CDR3 DNA sequence: TGTGCCAGCAGTCTCCGGGACAGGGGGCAAGGGAAACTGTTTTTT.

This chain joins TRBV29-1 and TRBJ1-2; the D gene is possibly TRBD1 (5 bases). The CDR3 extends over 12 amino acids. Germline-derived CDR1 and CDR2 are SQVTM and ANQGSEA. V was trimmed by 6 bases and J by 6 bases, leaving 14 bases between them. CDR3 in DNA: TGCAGCGTGGGACTATCCCGTCATGGCTACACCTTC. Encoded protein: CSVGLSRHGYTF. The full variable domain, its missing parts supplied by reference TRBV29-1 and TRBJ1-2, is SAVISQKPSRDICQRGTSLTIQCQVDSQVTMMFWYRQQPGQSLTLIATANQGSEATYESGFVIDKFPISRPNLTFSTLTVSNMSPEDSSIYLCSVGLSRHGYTFGSGTRLTVV.

This rearrangement joins TRBV4-1 to TRBJ1-5, with no clear D. CDR1 and CDR2 from the germline V gene are MGHRA and YSYEKL. The CDR3 spans 14 residues. V was pared by 3 bases and J by 2 bases, with 8 bases between. The CDR3 sequence: CASSQGRGNQPQHF. The CDR3 coding sequence is TGCGCCAGCAGCCAGGGTAGGGGCAATCAGCCCCAGCATTTT.

This clone was counted once. The chain has TRBV27 and TRBJ1-2, with TRBD1 as a possible D gene (5 bases). Trimming stripped 2 bases from V and 4 bases from J, with 11 bases between. Germline V gene sequence: CDR1 MNHEY, CDR2 SMNVEV (reference sequence). The length of the CDR3 is 14 residues. The CDR3 DNA is TGTGCCAGCAGTTTAAGAAGGGGCACCTATGGCTACACCTTC. This gives the protein CASSLRRGTYGYTF.

A single count supports this clone. The V call is TRBV5-6, the J call TRBJ2-7; D gene uncertain. Trimming removed 0 bases at V and 2 bases at J, with 3 bases between. Germline V CDR1 and CDR2: SGHDT, YYEEEE. The CDR3 sequence is 12 residues long. The chain's CDR3 is CASSLATYEQYF. CDR3 in DNA: TGTGCCAGCAGCTTGGCGACCTACGAGCAGTACTTC.

The chain joins TRBV3-1 (or the pseudogene TRBV3-2) to TRBJ2-1; 7 nucleotides align to TRBD2. V dropped 5 bases and J dropped 3; count of bases not matched to a gene: 10. This CDR3 is 16 amino acids long. Looked up from germline, CDR1 is LGHDT and CDR2 is YNNKEL (reference sequence). The CDR3 loop reads CASSSKALAYYNEQFF. CDR3 nucleotide sequence: TGTGCCAGCAGCTCAAAGGCACTAGCGTACTACAATGAGCAGTTCTTC.

This chain links TRBV9 with TRBJ2-7; tentative D call: TRBD2 (6 bases). The germline V gene has CDR1 SGDLS and CDR2 YYNGEE. V was pared by 3 bases and J by 1 base, with 14 bases between. The CDR3 is 15 amino acids. The CDR3 spells CASSGSGTASYEQYF. CDR3 bases: TGTGCCAGCAGCGGATCCGGGACTGCTTCCTACGAGCAGTACTTC.

A note on this clone: The same CDR3 arises from other DNA sequences in this sample as well. This rearrangement joins TRBV24-1 to TRBJ2-1; tentatively, D is TRBD1 (5 bases). CDR3 length: 19 amino acids. Trimming took 4 bases from V and 0 from J, leaving 21 bases between them. Germline V gene lookup returns CDR1 KGHDR and CDR2 SFDVKD. As DNA, the CDR3 is TGTGCCACCAGTGACAATCCCCAGAAGGGGTTGAGCTCCTACAATGAGCAGTTCTTC. Its translation: CATSDNPQKGLSSYNEQFF.

This chain links TRBV7-8 with TRBJ1-1, with 7 bases lining up with TRBD1. This CDR3 has 16 amino acids. V lost 2 bases and J lost 1; bases outside the gene matches: 7. The germline gives CDR1 SGHVS, CDR2 FQNEAQ. Here the CDR3 DNA reads TGTGCCAGCAGCTTAACCGGTCGGACAGGGAACACTGAAGCTTTCTTT. Translation gives CASSLTGRTGNTEAFF.

The CDR3 loop is CASSRGPRLAANTGELFF. As DNA, the CDR3 is TGCGCCAGCAGCCGGGGACCCCGACTAGCGGCGAACACCGGGGAGCTGTTTTTT. J is TRBJ2-2 and V is TRBV4-1; 9 nucleotides match TRBD2. The CDR3 is made up of 18 amino acids. Trimming removed 4 bases from V and 0 bases from J; junction bases left unmatched: 9. CDR1 and CDR2 (germline): MGHRA, YSYEKL.

The chain joins TRBV30 to TRBJ1-4; D unresolved. CDR1 and CDR2 from the germline V gene are GTSNPN and SVGIG (reference sequence). Trimming left V 3 bases short and J 7 bases short, with 21 bases between. The CDR3 has 16 amino acids. This chain's CDR3 is CAWRHPGSQWGEKLFF. DNA of the CDR3: TGTGCCTGGAGACACCCCGGCAGTCAATGGGGTGAAAAACTGTTTTTT.

This rearrangement joins TRBV10-3 to TRBJ1-4; TRBD1 aligns across 7 bases. Unmatched junction bases numbered 0, after V lost 5 bases and J lost 0 bases. The CDR3 totals 14 residues. CDR1 and CDR2 (germline): ENHRY, SYGVKD. This CDR3 reads CAISQGATNEKLFF. The CDR3 DNA sequence: TGTGCCATCAGTCAGGGGGCAACTAATGAAAAACTGTTTTTT.

The chain couples TRBV7-2 to TRBJ2-5; 8 bases line up with TRBD2. There are 15 residues in the CDR3. V shed 2 bases and J 4 bases; nucleotides not matched to a gene: 6. Germline values: CDR1 SGHTA, CDR2 FQGNSA. CDR3 protein: CASSLSLAGSETQYF. CDR3 DNA: TGTGCCAGCAGCTTAAGCCTAGCGGGTTCAGAGACCCAGTACTTC.

This chain connects TRBV6-2 or TRBV6-3 to TRBJ2-3; TRBD2 agrees at 8 bases. CDR3 length equals 14 residues. J gave up 10 bases and V 2 bases, and 8 bases lay outside the gene matches. Looked up from germline, CDR1 is MNHEY and CDR2 is SVGEGT. CDR3 nucleotide sequence: TGTGCCAGCAGTTACGATGGGGCGGGAGGACCGCAGTATTTT. Its protein is CASSYDGAGGPQYF.

V gene TRBV4-1 combines with J gene TRBJ1-2; TRBD1 might be the D (6 bases). The CDR3 loop spans 14 amino acids. Trimming stripped 1 base from V and 4 bases from J, with 10 bases between. From germline, CDR1 is MGHRA and CDR2 YSYEKL. The CDR3 protein is CASSQGGQRYGYTF. In DNA, the CDR3 is TGCGCCAGCAGCCAAGGTGGACAGCGCTATGGCTACACCTTC.

In this sample, this clone turned up once. V gene TRBV6-2 or TRBV6-3 combines with J gene TRBJ2-7; D may be TRBD2 (6 bases). Germline CDR1 is MNHEY and CDR2 is SVGEGT. This CDR3 has 16 residues. V was pared by 2 bases and J by 2 bases, with 16 bases between. Written as DNA, the CDR3 is TGTGCCAGCAGTTACCTCTACCCGTCTAGCGCCTACGAGCAGTACTTC. It specifies CASSYLYPSSAYEQYF.

The genes are TRBV11-3 and TRBJ2-2; TRBD1 matches at 8 bases. This CDR3 comprises 16 residues. The J segment lost 9 bases and the V segment lost 5 bases, leaving 14 bases of the junction unmatched. Germline lookup yields CDR1 SGHNT and CDR2 YENEEA. CDR3 in amino acids: CASSRMGQVIAWELFF. CDR3 coding DNA: TGTGCCAGCAGCAGGATGGGACAGGTTATTGCCTGGGAGCTGTTTTTT.

The J gene is TRBJ2-2, the V gene TRBV6-5; 7 nucleotides agree with TRBD2. The CDR3 is 14 amino acids. Germline CDR1 and CDR2: MNHEY and SVGAGI. Trimming removed 7 bases from V and 4 bases from J; junction bases left unmatched: 6. CDR3 DNA sequence: TGTGCCAGCACGGCGGGAGTGAGCACCGGGGAGCTGTTTTTT. Amino acids: CASTAGVSTGELFF.

This clone is medium-sized in the sample. The chain combines TRBV5-5 with TRBJ1-3, with TRBD1 identical over 8 bases. Trimming removed 0 bases from V and 4 bases from J; junction bases left unmatched: 3. The CDR3 loop spans 15 amino acids. The germline gives CDR1 SGHKS, CDR2 YYEKEE (reference sequence). The CDR3, as DNA: TGTGCCAGCAGCTTGGACAGGGGGTCGGGAAACACCATATATTTT. Translated: CASSLDRGSGNTIYF.

Comment on this clone: At one end the junction does not follow the germline gene, possibly because of a read error. The V gene is TRBV30, the J gene TRBJ1-1; TRBD1 matches 7 bases. In germline, CDR1 is GTSNPN, CDR2 SVGIG (reference sequence). This CDR3 spans 10 amino acids. This CDR3 is CAWGLGGLQF. The CDR3 DNA sequence: TGTGCCTGGGGACTAGGGGGCCTCCAGTTT.

The chain has TRBV3-1 (or the pseudogene TRBV3-2) and TRBJ1-2; maybe TRBD1 (5 bases). Germline lookup yields CDR1 LGHDT and CDR2 YNNKEL (reference sequence). The ends were cut back, 4 bases at V and 7 bases at J, with 16 bases in the middle. CDR3 length: 14 amino acids. The CDR3: CASSPTGAPSGYTF. CDR3 sequence (DNA): TGTGCCAGCAGCCCCACCGGGGCCCCCTCTGGCTACACCTTC.

This chain links TRBV18 with TRBJ2-7, with 9 bases that match TRBD1. The CDR3 is 14 amino acids. The germline V gene has CDR1 KGHSH and CDR2 LQKENI. V lost 2 bases and J lost 5; bases outside the gene matches: 4. DNA of the CDR3: TGTGCCAGCTCACCAGACAGGGGGAGGAACGAGCAGTACTTC. Translating it yields CASSPDRGRNEQYF.

The genes are TRBV2 and TRBJ2-2, with TRBD2 as a possible D gene (6 bases). With 8 bases removed from V and 2 bases from J, the gap between germline ends came to 24 bases. CDR1 and CDR2 (germline): SNHLY, FYNNEI. This CDR3 spans 18 amino acids. The CDR3 spells CASDYDGPGLANTGELFF. The CDR3 DNA sequence: TGTGCCAGCGATTACGATGGACCGGGACTCGCTAACACCGGGGAGCTGTTTTTT. The full variable domain, completed using reference TRBV2 and TRBJ2-2, is EPEVTQTPSHQVTQMGQEVILRCVPISNHLYFYWYRQILGQKVEFLVSFYNNEISEKSEIFDDQFSVERPDGSNFTLKIRSTKLEDSAMYFCASDYDGPGLANTGELFFGEGSRLTVL.